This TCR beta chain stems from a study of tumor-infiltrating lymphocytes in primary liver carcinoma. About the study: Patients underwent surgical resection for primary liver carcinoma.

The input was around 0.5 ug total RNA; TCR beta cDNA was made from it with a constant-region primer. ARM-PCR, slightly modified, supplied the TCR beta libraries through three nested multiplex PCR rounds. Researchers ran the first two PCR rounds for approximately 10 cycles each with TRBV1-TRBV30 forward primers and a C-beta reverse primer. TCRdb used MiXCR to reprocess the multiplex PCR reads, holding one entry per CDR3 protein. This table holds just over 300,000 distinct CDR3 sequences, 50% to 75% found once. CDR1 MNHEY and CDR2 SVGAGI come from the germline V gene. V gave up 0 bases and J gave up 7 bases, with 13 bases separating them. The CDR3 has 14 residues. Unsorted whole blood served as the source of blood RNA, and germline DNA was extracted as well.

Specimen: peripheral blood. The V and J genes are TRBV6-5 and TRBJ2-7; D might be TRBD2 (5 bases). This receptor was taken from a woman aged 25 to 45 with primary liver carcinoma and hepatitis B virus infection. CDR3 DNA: TGTGCCAGCAGTTACTCCCCGGGGAGAAAAGAGCAGTACTTC. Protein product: CASSYSPGRKEQYF.